Each of the 10 T cell receptor beta chains below was sequenced from the same sample in a study of cytomegalovirus exposure and HLA in healthy donors (dated 2017 in TCRdb). Libraries were built with the immunoSEQ multiplex PCR assay. A mixture of 60 forward primers for TCR Vbeta segments and 13 reverse primers for TCR Jbeta segments was used in the multiplex PCR. Imported from immuneACCESS, the table was reduced by TCRdb to in-frame sequences with V and J called. These copies leave out some clones; in studies compared against another copy, an unresolved V gene accounts for under half, and the cause of the remainder is not known. This sample lists 100,000 to 150,000 clones; 75% to 90% were detected once. The top ten constitute around 20% of the sample. The sample taken for sequencing was PBMCs. These receptors were collected from a man aged 18 to 29 in good health and CMV-seropositive.

The chain combines TRBV14 with TRBJ1-1; the match to TRBD1 covers 8 bases. The CDR3 has 16 amino acids. Germline V gives CDR1 SGHDN, CDR2 FVKESK. V shed 4 bases and J 5 bases; nucleotides not matched to a gene: 12. For the CDR3, the DNA is TGTGCCAGCAGCCTAAGACACGGGACAGGTGGGACTGAAGCTTTCTTT. Protein sequence: CASSLRHGTGGTEAFF. Full variable domain (outside the CDR3, taken from reference TRBV14 and TRBJ1-1): EAGVTQFPSHSVIEKGQTVTLRCDPISGHDNLYWYRRVMGKEIKFLLHFVKESKQDESGMPNNRFLAERTGGTYSTLKVQPAELEDSGVYFCASSLRHGTGGTEAFFGQGTRLTVV.

The chain couples TRBV4-1 to TRBJ2-7; 8 bases fit TRBD1. The CDR3 extends over 15 amino acids. Germline trimming cut 3 bases from V and 3 bases from J; bases unmatched to any gene: 7. Looked up from germline, CDR1 is MGHRA and CDR2 is YSYEKL. The CDR3 loop reads CASSQGVDRGYEQYF. The CDR3 region has the DNA TGCGCCAGCAGCCAGGGGGTAGACAGGGGCTACGAGCAGTACTTC.

The gene calls are TRBV7-9 and TRBJ2-7; tentatively, D is TRBD2 (6 bases). CDR1 is SEHNR and CDR2 is FQNEAQ in the germline V gene (reference sequence). Trimming cost V 5 bases and J 1 base, with 12 bases left between them. The CDR3 loop spans 14 amino acids. CDR3 nucleotide sequence: TGTGCCAGCAGCCAGACCGGGGGTTCCTACGAGCAGTACTTC. Amino acid sequence: CASSQTGGSYEQYF.

This clone has a single count. The chain links TRBV9 to TRBJ2-7, with TRBD2 identical over 8 bases. J was trimmed by 2 bases and V by 0 bases; bases with no gene match: 7. This CDR3 region has 16 residues. Germline V gene lookup returns CDR1 SGDLS and CDR2 YYNGEE. The CDR3 protein is CASSVAGTSLTYEQYF. The CDR3 DNA follows: TGTGCCAGCAGCGTAGCCGGGACTAGTCTTACCTACGAGCAGTACTTC.

This chain joins TRBV9 and TRBJ1-1, with D unresolved. CDR1 and CDR2 from the germline V gene are SGDLS and YYNGEE. Trimming took 0 bases from V and 0 from J, leaving 12 bases between them. The CDR3 has 16 amino acids. The CDR3 here is CASSVEDCAMNTEAFF. In DNA form, the CDR3 reads TGTGCCAGCAGCGTAGAGGACTGCGCGATGAACACTGAAGCTTTCTTT.

This clone has a single count. The rearrangement links TRBV11-2 to TRBJ1-1; D remains unclear. The CDR3 runs to 15 residues. The V end lost 4 bases, the J end lost 3 bases, and 15 bases lay between the germline ends. Germline CDR1 SGHAT, CDR2 FQNNGV. For the CDR3, the DNA is TGTGCCAGCAGCTCCGGCGGATCCTGGGACACTGAAGCTTTCTTT. It encodes CASSSGGSWDTEAFF.

This clone has only one observation. The junction shows a germline mismatch at one end, possibly a read error. The chain uses TRBV11-2 and TRBJ2-5; 10 nucleotides line up with TRBD2. The germline V gene encodes CDR1 SGHAT and CDR2 FQNNGV. The CDR3 extends over 15 amino acids. CDR3 amino acids: CATGVAGGLQETRYF. The DNA for the CDR3 is TGTGCCACCGGGGTAGCGGGGGGCCTCCAAGAGACCCGGTACTTC.

This chain links TRBV6-5 with TRBJ2-1; TRBD2 might be the D (6 bases). Between the trimmed V and J ends, which lost 5 bases and 0 bases, there was a span of 11 bases. The length of the CDR3 is 15 residues. Germline V gene sequence: CDR1 MNHEY, CDR2 SVGAGI. CDR3 protein: CASSRGGNSYNEQFF. Written as DNA, the CDR3 is TGTGCCAGCAGTCGTGGGGGGAACTCCTACAATGAGCAGTTCTTC.

The table lists this clone with a few counts. The V and J genes are TRBV5-6 and TRBJ1-5; TRBD1 might be the D (6 bases). Germline lookup yields CDR1 SGHDT and CDR2 YYEEEE. The CDR3 totals 16 residues. V was trimmed by 4 bases and J by 0 bases, leaving 14 bases between them. CDR3 DNA: TGTGCCAGCAGCGTCCACAGGGAACCTAGCAATCAGCCCCAGCATTTT. Translating gives CASSVHREPSNQPQHF. Filled out from reference TRBV5-6 and TRBJ1-5, the complete variable domain reads DAGVTQSPTHLIKTRGQQVTLRCSPKSGHDTVSWYQQALGQGPQFIFQYYEEEERQRGNFPDRFSGHQFPNYSSELNVNALLLGDSALYLCASSVHREPSNQPQHFGDGTRLSIL.

This clone has more than one count but fewer than ten. It differs at one base from a far larger clone, so likely a read error. This sequence joins TRBV6-6 and TRBJ1-1, with D maybe TRBD1 (5 bases). This CDR3 region has 13 residues. From germline, CDR1 is MNHNY and CDR2 SVGAGI (reference sequence). The CDR3 is CASSHSAGHWAFF. The CDR3 DNA reads TGTGCCAGCAGTCACTCGGCGGGGCATTGGGCTTTCTTT.